The 25 T cell receptor beta chains given below trace back to one sample, sequenced in a study of cytomegalovirus exposure and HLA in healthy donors. Sequencing used immunoSEQ multiplex PCR; TCRdb keeps in-frame clones, though not all of them. This table has about 150,000 clones, roughly 91% appearing once. Sequencing was done on a sample of PBMCs. All receptors come from a woman aged 18-30 years in good health and CMV-seropositive.

V gene TRBV5-1 combines with J gene TRBJ1-4, with D perhaps TRBD1 (5 bases). V was trimmed by 10 bases and J by 0 bases, leaving 13 bases between them. CDR1 and CDR2 from the germline V gene are SGHRS and YFSETQ. The CDR3 consists of 14 residues. CDR3 coding DNA: TGCGCCTCCCAACGGGACTCAACTAATGAAAAACTGTTTTTT. It codes for CASQRDSTNEKLFF.

The chain recombines TRBV30 with TRBJ2-7; 8 nucleotides agree with TRBD2. Per the germline V gene, CDR1 is GTSNPN and CDR2 is SVGIG (reference sequence). CDR3 length: 15 amino acids. Germline trimming cut 3 bases from V and 0 bases from J; bases unmatched to any gene: 7. The CDR3 nucleotides read TGTGCCTGGAGCTCCCGCGGGAGGCCCTCCTACGAGCAGTACTTC. This sequence encodes CAWSSRGRPSYEQYF.

V is TRBV19 and J is TRBJ2-5; the D gene is possibly TRBD2 (6 bases). The V and J ends lost 6 bases and 1 base respectively, with 9 bases between them. The length of the CDR3 is 13 residues. Germline V gene lookup returns CDR1 LNHDA and CDR2 SQIVND (reference sequence). The CDR3 spells CASSLTSQETQYF. CDR3 nucleotide sequence: TGTGCCAGTAGCCTGACTAGCCAAGAGACCCAGTACTTC.

About this clone itself: The sample contains more than one DNA sequence encoding this CDR3. This chain connects TRBV5-1 to TRBJ2-7; D perhaps matches TRBD1 (6 bases). V lost 1 base to trimming and J lost 2 bases, with 10 bases between them. The CDR3 has 14 amino acids. CDR1 and CDR2 from the germline V gene are SGHRS and YFSETQ. CDR3 DNA sequence: TGCGCCAGCAGCTTGTCGCAGGGGACCTACGAGCAGTACTTC. Encoded protein: CASSLSQGTYEQYF.

This chain uses TRBV15 with TRBJ1-5; weak D call: TRBD1 (6 bases). In germline, CDR1 is LNHNV, CDR2 YYDKDF (reference sequence). The V gene lost 5 bases and the J gene lost 2 bases, with 16 bases spanning the gap. The CDR3 covers 16 residues. The CDR3 reads CATSVTGSYGNQPQHF. CDR3 DNA sequence: TGTGCCACCAGCGTAACAGGGTCTTATGGCAATCAGCCCCAGCATTTT.

In its sample, this clone was seen once. The rearrangement uses TRBV2 and TRBJ1-2, with 7 nucleotides matching TRBD1. Germline-derived CDR1 and CDR2 are SNHLY and FYNNEI. V lost 6 bases, J lost 0 bases, and 4 bases stayed unmatched. This CDR3 contains 14 residues. In DNA form, the CDR3 reads TGTGCCAGCAGGTTCCAGGGGGCTAACTATGGCTACACCTTC. Its translation is CASRFQGANYGYTF.

The V and J genes are TRBV29-1 and TRBJ2-2; the match to TRBD1 covers 7 bases. This CDR3 contains 13 residues. The trim removed 6 bases at V and 0 bases at J, leaving 1 base unmatched. Germline assignment: CDR1 SQVTM and CDR2 ANQGSEA. The CDR3 bases are TGCAGCGTGGGACAGACGAACACCGGGGAGCTGTTTTTT. Translating it yields CSVGQTNTGELFF.

The chain uses TRBV5-6 and TRBJ2-2; D uncertain. CDR1 is SGHDT, CDR2 YYEEEE, per germline. The CDR3 is 14 residues long. Trimming removed 0 bases at V and 6 bases at J, with 9 bases between. The CDR3: CASSLEWSSGELFF. Here the CDR3 DNA reads TGTGCCAGCAGCTTGGAATGGAGTTCCGGGGAGCTGTTTTTT.

The chain is built from TRBV19 and TRBJ2-1, with D possibly being TRBD2 (5 bases). CDR1 LNHDA and CDR2 SQIVND come from the germline V gene (reference sequence). The length of the CDR3 is 13 residues. The V end was cut by 6 bases, the J end by 2 bases, with 8 bases between. The CDR3, as DNA: TGTGCCAGTAGGGCCGGGGCCTACAATGAGCAGTTCTTC. Protein product: CASRAGAYNEQFF.

This chain connects TRBV6-5 to TRBJ2-3; TRBD2 matches 8 bases. Germline values: CDR1 MNHEY, CDR2 SVGAGI. The CDR3 runs to 15 residues. V lost 5 bases, J lost 0 bases, and 4 bases stayed unmatched. CDR3 residues: CASSTSGTSTDTQYF. For the CDR3, the DNA is TGTGCCAGCAGTACTAGCGGCACAAGCACAGATACGCAGTATTTT.

The genes are TRBV4-3 and TRBJ1-2, with 10 bases lining up with TRBD1. J lost 7 bases, V lost 0 bases, and 5 bases had no gene match. The germline V gene has CDR1 LGHNA and CDR2 YSLEER. CDR3 length: 15 residues. CDR3 DNA: TGCGCCAGCAGCCAAGATCGACAGGGGGCTTCTGGCTACACCTTC. This sequence encodes CASSQDRQGASGYTF.

The chain combines TRBV28 with TRBJ1-1; 7 bases match TRBD1. The CDR3 consists of 17 residues. Germline V gene sequence: CDR1 MDHEN, CDR2 SYDVKM. J gave up 5 bases and V 6 bases, and 18 bases lay outside the gene matches. CDR3 DNA: TGTGCCAGCAGCACCAACAGGGGCCCACGCCGATTTACTGAAGCTTTCTTT. Protein: CASSTNRGPRRFTEAFF.

The table lists this clone with a few counts. The chain employs TRBV4-2 and TRBJ2-7; 9 bases are a match to TRBD2. After removal of 4 bases from V and 7 bases from J, the junction contained 8 bases not matched to a gene. CDR1 is LGHNA and CDR2 is YNFKEQ in the germline V gene. This CDR3 has 14 amino acids. CDR3 in DNA: TGTGCCAGCAGCCCTTTAGCGGGAGCTGGGGAGCAGTACTTC. This translates into CASSPLAGAGEQYF.

The rearrangement links TRBV5-1 to TRBJ2-7; D is perhaps TRBD1 (5 bases). Deletions cut 0 bases from V and 5 bases from J, with 12 bases between. Germline values: CDR1 SGHRS, CDR2 YFSETQ. The CDR3 loop spans 14 amino acids. Here the CDR3 DNA reads TGCGCCAGCAGCTTGGAGGGCAGGGCCCACGAGCAGTACTTC. Amino acid sequence: CASSLEGRAHEQYF.

The chain joins TRBV11-3 to TRBJ2-7; 7 bases match TRBD2. V lost 0 bases and J lost 5; bases outside the gene matches: 7. Per the germline V gene, CDR1 is SGHNT and CDR2 is YENEEA. CDR3 length: 15 residues. CDR3 nucleotide sequence: TGTGCCAGCAGCTTAGACGGGGAGACTAGCCACGAGCAGTACTTC. It is translated as CASSLDGETSHEQYF.

The chain is built from TRBV5-1 and TRBJ1-1, with 8 bases that match TRBD1. CDR1 is SGHRS, CDR2 YFSETQ, per germline. Losses at the gene ends were 3 bases for V and 0 bases for J; bases not matched to a gene: 7. The CDR3 consists of 16 residues. CDR3 DNA sequence: TGCGCCAGCAGCTGGGGACAGGTCTCTTTGAACACTGAAGCTTTCTTT. Translating it yields CASSWGQVSLNTEAFF.

This chain links TRBV9 with TRBJ1-2; D uncertain. Trimming removed 0 bases from V and 8 bases from J, with 17 bases in between. CDR3 length equals 15 residues. Germline CDR1 SGDLS, CDR2 YYNGEE. This CDR3 is CASSVVNERADGYTF. Written as DNA, the CDR3 is TGTGCCAGCAGCGTAGTTAATGAGCGGGCGGACGGCTACACCTTC.

The rearrangement links TRBV11-2 to TRBJ2-7, with D perhaps matching TRBD2 (5 bases). This CDR3 spans 12 amino acids. Germline V gives CDR1 SGHAT, CDR2 FQNNGV. Trimming shortened V by 3 bases and J by 3 bases, and 6 bases separated the two germline ends. CDR3 DNA sequence: TGTGCCAGCAGCTTCGGGGTCTACGAGCAGTACTTC. Its protein is CASSFGVYEQYF. The full variable domain, its missing parts supplied by reference TRBV11-2 and TRBJ2-7, is EAGVAQSPRYKIIEKRQSVAFWCNPISGHATLYWYQQILGQGPKLLIQFQNNGVVDDSQLPKDRFSAERLKGVDSTLKIQPAKLEDSAVYLCASSFGVYEQYFGPGTRLTVT.

The chain joins TRBV5-1 to TRBJ2-3, with 16 bases identical to TRBD2. The CDR3 is 19 residues long. V trimming: 5 bases; J trimming: 2 bases; junction bases outside the gene matches: 11. The germline CDR1 and CDR2 sequences are SGHRS and YFSETQ. DNA for the CDR3: TGCGCCAGCAGGAGGGCGACGGGACTAGCGGGAGGGGTCACAGATACGCAGTATTTT. Translating it yields CASRRATGLAGGVTDTQYF.

This sequence joins TRBV5-1 and TRBJ1-1; 9 bases agree with TRBD1. V trimming: 4 bases; J trimming: 5 bases; junction bases outside the gene matches: 6. This CDR3 contains 14 residues. The V gene's germline CDR1 is SGHRS and CDR2 YFSETQ. The CDR3 DNA follows: TGCGCCAGCAGCCTAGGACAGGGGAGGACTGAAGCTTTCTTT. This translates into CASSLGQGRTEAFF.

The V call is TRBV4-1, the J call TRBJ2-2, with 7 bases matching TRBD2. The CDR3 covers 16 residues. CDR1 MGHRA and CDR2 YSYEKL come from the germline V gene. Trimming at V came to 5 bases and at J to 6 bases, leaving 12 bases not matched to a gene. CDR3 in DNA: TGCGCCAGCAGCAGTGCCCCGGCGGGAGTGCCCGGGGAGCTGTTTTTT. Its protein product is CASSSAPAGVPGELFF.

The chain links TRBV6-8 to TRBJ2-5, with D hard to call. CDR3 size: 11 residues. V gave up 6 bases and J gave up 5 bases, with 7 bases separating them. From germline, CDR1 is MNHGY and CDR2 SAAAGT. CDR3 nucleotides: TGTGCCAGCAGCTCGGAGGAGACCCAGTACTTC. It yields the protein CASSSEETQYF.

The chain uses TRBV5-1 and TRBJ1-2, with D unclear. Germline assignment: CDR1 SGHRS and CDR2 YFSETQ. The CDR3 is made up of 15 amino acids. V lost 0 bases to trimming and J lost 8 bases, with 17 bases between them. The CDR3 loop reads CASSLDVTKVRGYTF. As DNA, the CDR3 is TGCGCCAGCAGCTTGGACGTGACTAAGGTCAGGGGCTACACCTTC.

The gene calls are TRBV6-1 and TRBJ2-1, with 7 nucleotides matching TRBD2. V was clipped by 5 bases and J by 4 bases; unmatched bases: 5. This CDR3 has 14 amino acids. Germline V lookup: CDR1 MNHNS, CDR2 SASEGT. CDR3 bases: TGTGCCAGCAGTTATAGCGGGTCTTACAATGAGCAGTTCTTC. It is translated as CASSYSGSYNEQFF.

The V and J genes are TRBV10-1 and TRBJ2-5; a weak D match, TRBD1 (6 bases). Per germline, CDR1 WNHNN and CDR2 SYGVQD (reference sequence). The CDR3 is 15 residues long. Trimming stripped 7 bases from V and 7 bases from J, with 22 bases between. Here the CDR3 DNA reads TGCGCCAGCACAAAACAGGGCCCTCGAGGTGGGACCCAGTACTTC. Its translation is CASTKQGPRGGTQYF.